A selection of T cell receptor beta chains follows, all from one sample in a study of CXCR3-negative and CXCR3-positive naive CD8 T cells. Each CDR3 protein gets one entry in TCRdb, which reprocessed the 5' RACE reads and gives no DNA. The listing records 100,000 to 150,000 distinct CDR3 sequences. The sample consisted of naive CXCR3- CD8+ T cells from blood. Receptor source: a human donor in good health. Some clones in this sample may be carry-over from other donors' samples. Each CDR3 is given with its conserved first and last residue. Fields, in order: V gene, J gene, CDR3 protein.

v_gene: TRBV11-3; j_gene: TRBJ2-7; CDR3aa: CASSPGGQGPYEQYF
v_gene: TRBV28; j_gene: TRBJ2-1; CDR3aa: CASSLWTGSGGDEQFF
v_gene: TRBV12-3/TRBV12-4; j_gene: TRBJ1-2; CDR3aa: CASSRPYRDDGYTF
v_gene: TRBV27; j_gene: TRBJ2-7; CDR3aa: CATLGLAGAREQYF
v_gene: TRBV10-3; j_gene: TRBJ2-3; CDR3aa: CAISESGGEMKNTQYF
v_gene: TRBV19; j_gene: TRBJ2-7; CDR3aa: CASGQGPSYEQYF
v_gene: TRBV10-2; j_gene: TRBJ2-2; CDR3aa: CASSEIGGELFF
v_gene: TRBV3-1; j_gene: TRBJ2-2; CDR3aa: CASSQLWDLTNTGELFF
v_gene: TRBV15; j_gene: TRBJ2-7; CDR3aa: CATSPGGSTYEQYF
v_gene: TRBV11-2; j_gene: TRBJ2-7; CDR3aa: CASSSNSYEQYF
v_gene: TRBV5-6; j_gene: TRBJ1-2; CDR3aa: CASSLEGDYGYTF
v_gene: TRBV4-1; j_gene: TRBJ2-7; CDR3aa: CASSLSSIHEQYF
v_gene: TRBV19; j_gene: TRBJ1-1; CDR3aa: CASSINREVFF
v_gene: TRBV5-1; j_gene: TRBJ2-2; CDR3aa: CASSRGLAVFTGELFF
v_gene: TRBV27; j_gene: TRBJ2-7; CDR3aa: CASSLTGTHYEQYF
v_gene: TRBV25-1; j_gene: TRBJ2-1; CDR3aa: CASSEWGLVGNEQFF
v_gene: TRBV15; j_gene: TRBJ2-7; CDR3aa: CATSRDWTGGSYEQYF
v_gene: TRBV28; j_gene: TRBJ2-2; CDR3aa: CASSPTPPGPAGELFF
v_gene: TRBV28; j_gene: TRBJ2-5; CDR3aa: CASSLEGRETQYF
v_gene: TRBV2; j_gene: TRBJ1-5; CDR3aa: CASSERAGSYQPQHF
v_gene: TRBV9; j_gene: TRBJ2-2; CDR3aa: CASSVGAGGPYTGELFF
v_gene: TRBV19; j_gene: TRBJ2-4; CDR3aa: CASSIEGWGNIQYF
v_gene: TRBV29-1; j_gene: TRBJ2-7; CDR3aa: CSVEGGGNSYEQYF
v_gene: TRBV5-1; j_gene: TRBJ1-1; CDR3aa: CASSLGGLSGNTEAFF
v_gene: TRBV6-5; j_gene: TRBJ2-7; CDR3aa: CASREDPAYEQYF
v_gene: TRBV3-1; j_gene: TRBJ2-7; CDR3aa: CASSDLPGQGYEQYF
v_gene: TRBV5-1; j_gene: TRBJ1-2; CDR3aa: CASSLGPVEKAYGYTF
v_gene: TRBV13; j_gene: TRBJ2-3; CDR3aa: CASSFRGGAYTDTQYF
v_gene: TRBV11-3; j_gene: TRBJ2-7; CDR3aa: CASRKVQGTYEQYF
v_gene: TRBV5-6; j_gene: TRBJ2-7; CDR3aa: CASSLDAGTGFRNEQYF
v_gene: TRBV5-1; j_gene: TRBJ2-7; CDR3aa: CASSLKTGTSGTYEQYF
v_gene: TRBV12-3/TRBV12-4; j_gene: TRBJ2-1; CDR3aa: CASSNDGRVYNEQFF
v_gene: TRBV14; j_gene: TRBJ2-7; CDR3aa: CASSLGLAGGTSYEQYF
v_gene: TRBV9; j_gene: TRBJ2-7; CDR3aa: CASSPPPGGGEQYF
v_gene: TRBV29-1; j_gene: TRBJ2-1; CDR3aa: CSVEEGVSYNEQFF
v_gene: TRBV19; j_gene: TRBJ2-1; CDR3aa: CASSRLAGDYNEQFF
v_gene: TRBV28; j_gene: TRBJ1-5; CDR3aa: CASSFTGDYSNQPQHF
v_gene: TRBV5-1; j_gene: TRBJ2-6; CDR3aa: CASSESGGYSGANVLTF
v_gene: TRBV12-3/TRBV12-4; j_gene: TRBJ2-7; CDR3aa: CASGRGDRYEQYF
v_gene: TRBV6-5; j_gene: TRBJ2-3; CDR3aa: CASSYSRGPESTDTQYF
v_gene: TRBV4-1; j_gene: TRBJ2-6; CDR3aa: CASSQMGGFGANVLTF
v_gene: TRBV7-3; j_gene: TRBJ2-3; CDR3aa: CASSPPLSSPGDTQYF
v_gene: TRBV4-1; j_gene: TRBJ2-1; CDR3aa: CASSRIAFVGNEQFF
v_gene: TRBV29-1; j_gene: TRBJ2-7; CDR3aa: CSVPGGVNWGDEQYF
v_gene: TRBV5-1; j_gene: TRBJ1-1; CDR3aa: CASSFGGAKASNTEAFF
v_gene: TRBV5-1; j_gene: TRBJ2-7; CDR3aa: CASSGWTGGYEQYF
v_gene: TRBV28; j_gene: TRBJ1-6; CDR3aa: CACRDYNSPLHF
v_gene: TRBV12-3/TRBV12-4; j_gene: TRBJ2-1; CDR3aa: CASSLWDRLYNEQFF
v_gene: TRBV6-2/TRBV6-3; j_gene: TRBJ2-1; CDR3aa: CASSYAGVYEQFF
v_gene: TRBV7-8; j_gene: TRBJ2-6; CDR3aa: CASSERDRLSGANVLTF
v_gene: TRBV7-9; j_gene: TRBJ1-5; CDR3aa: CASSLADSPNQPQHF
v_gene: TRBV28; j_gene: TRBJ2-1; CDR3aa: CASTPPGGYNEQFF
v_gene: TRBV4-1; j_gene: TRBJ2-1; CDR3aa: CASSQEEGADEQFF
v_gene: TRBV25-1; j_gene: TRBJ2-1; CDR3aa: CASSDRKYYNEQFF
v_gene: TRBV27; j_gene: TRBJ1-1; CDR3aa: CASSYGQGNTEAFF
v_gene: TRBV4-1; j_gene: TRBJ2-6; CDR3aa: CASSPTVLISGANVLTF
v_gene: TRBV7-9; j_gene: TRBJ2-5; CDR3aa: CASSVPGTQETQYF
v_gene: TRBV7-2; j_gene: TRBJ2-7; CDR3aa: CASSRWTGKILYEQYF
v_gene: TRBV20-1; j_gene: TRBJ1-1; CDR3aa: CSASPSLNTEAFF